Given below is one T cell receptor (beta chain) in context. Antigen specificity is unknown. V was cut by 3 bases and J by 4 bases, with 12 bases left in between. The CDR3 runs to 13 residues. Germline V lookup: CDR1 DFQATT, CDR2 SNEGSKA (reference sequence). It was RNA transcripts that yielded the amplified TCR beta CDR3 regions. First-round RT-PCR targeting the TCR CDR3 was performed with the HTBI primer set. TCRdb re-called the multiplex PCR reads with MiXCR, one entry per CDR3 protein. Of hundreds of thousands of distinct CDR3 sequences listed, around 13% are singletons. Subjects aged 18 to 65 presented with newly diagnosed hyperthyroidism of less than 2 months' duration. Lactation, pregnancy, other autoimmune disease or uncontrolled infection excluded patients. Isolation of PBMCs was performed on 9.5 to 10 ml fresh peripheral blood. This record belongs to a study of T cells in Graves' hyperthyroidism and ophthalmopathy. Points from the study as a whole: Ophthalmopathy was distinguished from stable hyperthyroidism by 13 V-J signatures.

The origin of this receptor is a woman aged 18-29 years with Graves' hyperthyroidism. Material for sequencing was blood. The genes are TRBV20-1 and TRBJ1-2; D might be TRBD1 (5 bases). The DNA for the CDR3 is TGCAGTGCTAGGGTTGGGCAGGGCTATGGCTACACCTTC. Amino acid sequence: CSARVGQGYGYTF.